The clone carrying this TCR beta chain was observed many times. Its target is not known. This sample was included in a study of T-cell reconstitution after alpha-beta-depleted transplantation in children. Broader study findings: Roughly two months post-transplant, alpha-beta T cells reportedly originated from several hundred graft clones that had expanded. Once a year had passed after transplant, T-cell counts and diversity came mostly from newly produced T cells.

V lost 2 bases to trimming and J lost 1 base; unmatched junction nucleotides: 6. Germline CDR1 and CDR2: MNHEY and SVGEGT. The CDR3 covers 16 residues. It was with unique molecular identifiers that the TCRbeta library was prepared. MiXCR, run by TCRdb on the PCR reads, gives a single entry per CDR3 protein. This repertoire shows more than 120,000 distinct CDR3 sequences, about 9% found once; its top ten account for 18%. V usage is TRBV6-2 or TRBV6-3 and J usage is TRBJ1-1; 8 nucleotides align to TRBD1. The origin of this receptor is a female patient aged 2 to 10 who had a stem cell transplant for congenital amegakaryocytic thrombocytopenia, so the T cells may come from the graft donor. The sample was PBMCs, mostly from graft donor cells, taken 180 days after TCRalphabeta/CD19-depleted stem cell transplant. CDR3 DNA sequence: TGTGCCAGCAGTTACGGTACAGGGGGATCGAACACTGAAGCTTTCTTT. It yields the protein CASSYGTGGSNTEAFF.